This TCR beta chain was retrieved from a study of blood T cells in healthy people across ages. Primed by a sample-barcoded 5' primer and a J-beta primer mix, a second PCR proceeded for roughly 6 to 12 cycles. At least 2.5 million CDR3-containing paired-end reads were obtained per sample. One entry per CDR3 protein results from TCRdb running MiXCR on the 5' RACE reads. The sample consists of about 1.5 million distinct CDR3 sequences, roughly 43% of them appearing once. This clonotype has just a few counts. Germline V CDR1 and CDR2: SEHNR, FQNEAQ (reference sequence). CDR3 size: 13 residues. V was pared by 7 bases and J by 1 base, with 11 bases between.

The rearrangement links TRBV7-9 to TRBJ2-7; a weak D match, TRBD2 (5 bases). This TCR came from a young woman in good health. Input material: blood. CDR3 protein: CASKEGLSYEQYF. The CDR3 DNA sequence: TGTGCCAGCAAAGAGGGTCTATCCTACGAGCAGTACTTC.